These T cell receptor beta chains were read from a single sample in a study of control samples from healthy donors and cancer patients. Produced via immunoSEQ multiplex PCR; TCRdb's table is partial and in-frame only. The data hold 140,000 or so clones, with more than 90% observed a single time. Sequencing was carried out using blood. Receptor source: a man aged 30-40 years in good health. CDR3s include the opening cysteine and the closing phenylalanine or tryptophan. The order of the fields is V gene, CDR3 length, D gene, J gene, clone size, CDR3 protein, CDR3 DNA. D genes are given only for firm matches. Size is omitted from some rows. Given values are once, few, many or a class for expanded clones.

TRBV29-1	12	NA	TRBJ1-1	NA	CSVEEMVTEAFF	TGCAGCGTTGAAGAGATGGTCACTGAAGCTTTCTTT
TRBV7-2	14	NA	TRBJ1-6	NA	CASSPERVDSPLHF	TGTGCCAGCAGCCCGGAAAGGGTTGATTCACCCCTCCACTTT
TRBV7-7	15	NA	TRBJ2-7	NA	CASSLGQGPSYEQYF	TGTGCCAGCAGCCTAGGGCAGGGACCCTCCTACGAGCAGTACTTC
TRBV6-5	15	NA	TRBJ2-6	NA	CASTPRASGANVLTF	TGTGCCAGCACCCCCAGAGCATCTGGGGCCAACGTCCTGACTTTC
TRBV5-1	13	NA	TRBJ2-7	NA	CASSLQGTYEQYF	TGCGCCAGCAGCTTACAGGGTACCTACGAGCAGTACTTC
TRBV3-1/TRBV3-2	13	NA	TRBJ1-4	once	CASRNRTNEKLFF	TGTGCCAGCAGGAACAGGACTAATGAAAAACTGTTTTTT
TRBV7-8	17	TRBD1	TRBJ2-3	NA	CASRVKRGQGGTDTQYF	TGTGCCAGCAGAGTAAAAAGGGGACAGGGAGGCACAGATACGCAGTATTTT
TRBV12-2	15	NA	TRBJ2-6	NA	CASRLYPRGANVLTF	TGTGCAAGTCGCTTATATCCGCGCGGGGCCAACGTCCTGACTTTC
TRBV3-1/TRBV3-2	15	TRBD1	TRBJ1-6	few	CASSRRDSPNSPLHF	TGTGCCAGCAGCCGTAGGGACAGTCCTAATTCACCCCTCCACTTT
TRBV30	13	NA	TRBJ1-3	NA	CAWSGVSGNTIYF	TGTGCCTGGAGTGGGGTCTCTGGAAACACCATATATTTT
TRBV28	13	NA	TRBJ1-2	NA	CASSLKGFVGYTF	TGTGCCAGCAGTTTAAAGGGGTTCGTTGGCTACACCTTC
TRBV7-9	14	TRBD1	TRBJ1-1	medium-sized	CASIARDRVAEAFF	TGTGCCAGCATCGCTCGTGACAGGGTCGCTGAAGCTTTCTTT
TRBV3-1/TRBV3-2	16	TRBD2	TRBJ2-1	NA	CASSQDRLAGGSEQFF	TGTGCCAGCAGCCAAGATAGGCTAGCGGGGGGGTCCGAGCAGTTCTTC
TRBV24-1	16	TRBD2	TRBJ2-3	NA	CATSDSAGGFLDTQYF	TGTGCCACCAGTGACTCAGCGGGGGGCTTTTTAGATACGCAGTATTTT
TRBV5-4	17	TRBD2	TRBJ2-3	few	CASSLRGLAGGTDTQYF	TGTGCCAGCAGCTTGCGGGGACTAGCGGGGGGCACAGATACGCAGTATTTT
TRBV5-1	16	TRBD2	TRBJ2-5	NA	CASSLTTSVGSETQYF	TGCGCCAGCAGCTTGACTACTAGCGTGGGTTCTGAGACCCAGTACTTC
TRBV12-5	14	NA	TRBJ1-2	few	CASGPGSSGYGYTF	TGTGCTAGTGGTCCCGGGTCCTCTGGGTATGGCTACACCTTC
TRBV15	14	NA	TRBJ1-2	NA	CATSRVGSNYGYTF	TGTGCCACCAGCAGAGTGGGCTCTAACTATGGCTACACCTTC
TRBV19	13	NA	TRBJ1-2	NA	CASSEGTAYGYTF	TGTGCCAGTAGTGAGGGTACAGCCTATGGCTACACCTTC
TRBV24-1	12	NA	TRBJ2-7	NA	CATSVPGELRRF	TGTGCCACCAGTGTTCCGGGAGAGCTCAGACGATTC
TRBV13	14	NA	TRBJ2-3	NA	CASSLRDSLSAQYF	TGTGCCAGCAGCTTAAGGGACTCCCTATCTGCGCAGTATTTT
TRBV4-1	16	TRBD1	TRBJ1-3	NA	CASSQGGQLSGNTIYF	TGCGCCAGCAGCCAAGGGGGACAGCTCTCTGGAAACACCATATATTTT
TRBV9	15	NA	TRBJ1-4	once	CASSPATGGWEKLFF	TGTGCCAGCAGCCCTGCGACAGGAGGCTGGGAAAAACTGTTTTTT
TRBV5-5	15	NA	TRBJ1-5	NA	CASSLVSTGNQPQHF	TGTGCCAGCAGCTTGGTTTCGACAGGAAATCAGCCCCAGCATTTT
TRBV19	15	NA	TRBJ1-5	NA	CASSIGTVGNQPQHF	TGTGCCAGTAGTATAGGGACAGTGGGCAATCAGCCCCAGCATTTT
TRBV6-5	16	TRBD1	TRBJ1-3	NA	CASSYSGQGGGNTIYF	TGTGCCAGCAGTTACTCTGGACAGGGTGGTGGAAACACCATATATTTT
TRBV2	12	NA	TRBJ1-6	NA	CASIGPSEPLHF	TGTGCCAGCATCGGACCTTCGGAGCCCCTCCACTTT
TRBV6-5	15	NA	TRBJ1-5	NA	CASTAGGLGNQPQHF	TGTGCCAGCACCGCCGGGGGGTTGGGCAATCAGCCCCAGCATTTT
TRBV27	15	NA	TRBJ2-7	NA	CASSLEGGPSYEQYF	TGTGCCAGCAGTTTAGAGGGCGGACCCTCCTACGAGCAGTACTTC
TRBV5-4	12	NA	TRBJ1-2	NA	CASSLWGGGYTF	TGTGCCAGCAGCTTATGGGGGGGTGGCTACACCTTC
TRBV11-2	16	TRBD1	TRBJ2-4	NA	CASSSDRDYMENIQYF	TGTGCCAGCAGCTCGGACAGGGATTATATGGAAAACATTCAGTACTTC
TRBV7-2	15	NA	TRBJ2-2	NA	CASSPTSGGIGELFF	TGTGCCAGCAGCCCCACTAGTGGGGGCATCGGGGAGCTGTTTTTT
TRBV30	14	TRBD1	TRBJ1-1	NA	CAWAPGQGNTEAFF	TGTGCCTGGGCACCGGGACAGGGGAACACTGAAGCTTTCTTT
TRBV7-9	12	NA	TRBJ2-2	many	CASSLGAGELFF	TGTGCCAGCAGCTTAGGAGCTGGGGAGCTGTTTTTT
TRBV5-6	13	NA	TRBJ2-1	NA	CASSLAPWGEQFF	TGTGCCAGCAGCTTGGCCCCTTGGGGTGAGCAGTTCTTC
TRBV18	17	TRBD2	TRBJ2-7	NA	CASSPLLSGGTTYEQYF	TGTGCCAGCTCACCGTTGCTTAGCGGGGGGACTACCTACGAGCAGTACTTC
TRBV3-1/TRBV3-2	13	NA	TRBJ1-3	NA	CASSQVGGYTIYF	TGTGCCAGCAGCCAAGTCGGGGGATACACCATATATTTT
TRBV27	20	NA	TRBJ1-5	NA	CASSPRYDFVSSPLDQPQHF	TGTGCCAGCAGTCCTCGTTACGATTTCGTGTCTAGCCCTTTAGATCAGCCCCAGCATTTT
TRBV9	15	TRBD2	TRBJ2-3	NA	CASSVGGARTDTQYF	TGTGCCAGCAGCGTCGGGGGGGCCAGGACAGATACGCAGTATTTT
TRBV6-5	13	NA	TRBJ2-3	NA	CASSYLGADTQYF	TGTGCCAGCAGTTATTTGGGGGCAGATACGCAGTATTTT
TRBV5-4	15	NA	TRBJ1-1	NA	CASTPGAGVDTEAFF	TGTGCCAGCACCCCTGGGGCAGGGGTAGACACTGAAGCTTTCTTT
TRBV29-1	14	NA	TRBJ1-2	NA	CSVEDGRGNYGYTF	TGCAGCGTTGAAGATGGCAGGGGTAACTATGGCTACACCTTC
TRBV11-2	14	NA	TRBJ1-2	NA	CASSQRGANYGYTF	TGTGCCAGCAGCCAGCGGGGAGCTAACTATGGCTACACCTTC
TRBV6-1	16	TRBD2	TRBJ2-1	NA	CASSERGLAGNNEQFF	TGTGCCAGCAGTGAACGGGGACTAGCGGGGAACAATGAGCAGTTCTTC
TRBV11-2	14	NA	TRBJ1-2	once	CASSPAPRSYGYTF	TGTGCCAGCAGCCCCGCCCCCAGGTCCTATGGCTACACCTTC
TRBV5-4	16	NA	TRBJ1-6	NA	CASSFGQSLNNSPLHF	TGTGCCAGCAGCTTTGGACAGAGCTTAAATAATTCACCCCTCCACTTT
TRBV14	16	NA	TRBJ1-2	NA	CASSQEPIDLNYGYTF	TGTGCCAGCAGCCAAGAACCCATCGACCTTAACTATGGCTACACCTTC
TRBV5-1	13	NA	TRBJ1-3	few	CASKQSSGNTIYF	TGCGCCAGCAAACAGAGCTCTGGAAACACCATATATTTT
TRBV14	16	NA	TRBJ1-2	NA	CASSQDWARGNYGYTF	TGTGCCAGCAGCCAAGATTGGGCCAGGGGCAACTATGGCTACACCTTC
TRBV3-1/TRBV3-2	16	TRBD1	TRBJ2-3	NA	CASSQDRQGVADTQYF	TGTGCCAGCAGCCAGGATAGACAGGGGGTCGCAGATACGCAGTATTTT
TRBV11-2	14	NA	TRBJ1-1	NA	CASSLGGGRTEAFF	TGTGCCAGCAGCTTAGGTGGAGGGAGAACTGAAGCTTTCTTT
TRBV5-6	14	NA	TRBJ2-7	NA	CASSLRTQDYEQYF	TGTGCCAGCAGCTTGAGGACACAAGACTACGAGCAGTACTTC
TRBV27	16	TRBD2	TRBJ2-4	NA	CASTPRGGRGKNIQYF	TGTGCCAGCACACCCCGCGGAGGGAGGGGCAAAAACATTCAGTACTTC